A selection of T cell receptor beta chains follows, all from one sample in a study of shared clonotypes between healthy human individuals. The method was immunoSEQ multiplex PCR; TCRdb's version includes in-frame clones alone and lacks a portion of them. The sample yields about 1.1 million clones, 70% to 80% seen once. Sequenced material: memory CD4+ T cells from PBMCs. These receptors were obtained from a man younger than 35 in good health. Some clones in this sample may be carry-over from other donors' samples. CDR3s include the opening cysteine and the closing phenylalanine or tryptophan. A D gene is named only where the DNA matches it firmly. Clone size is shown for a subset of rows, as once, few, many or a class of expanded clone.

v_call: TRBV4-2; d_call: TRBD2; clone_size: .; j_call: TRBJ2-1; cdr3_nt: TGTGCCAGCAGCCTCAAGACTAGCGCGGAATACAATGAGCAGTTCTTC; cdr3_aa: CASSLKTSAEYNEQFF
v_call: TRBV30; d_call: .; clone_size: .; j_call: TRBJ2-2; cdr3_nt: TGTGCCTGGAGGAGGGAGGCCGGGGAGCTGTTTTTT; cdr3_aa: CAWRREAGELFF
v_call: TRBV5-6; d_call: .; clone_size: .; j_call: TRBJ1-5; cdr3_nt: TGTGCCAGCAGCTTGGGACAGACAGATCAGCCCCAGCATTTT; cdr3_aa: CASSLGQTDQPQHF
v_call: TRBV6-5; d_call: .; clone_size: .; j_call: TRBJ2-7; cdr3_nt: TGTGCCAGCAGTTACTCGTTCACCGCCTCCGAGCAGTACTTC; cdr3_aa: CASSYSFTASEQYF
v_call: TRBV2; d_call: .; clone_size: .; j_call: TRBJ2-7; cdr3_nt: TGTGCCAGACAGGGCGATTTCTACGAGCAGTACTTC; cdr3_aa: CARQGDFYEQYF
v_call: TRBV5-8; d_call: .; clone_size: .; j_call: TRBJ2-3; cdr3_nt: TGTGCCAGCAGCCCAGCGGGCCACAGCACAGATACGCAGTATTTT; cdr3_aa: CASSPAGHSTDTQYF
v_call: TRBV30; d_call: .; clone_size: .; j_call: TRBJ2-7; cdr3_nt: TGTGCCTCCTATTCGACTAGACGAAACGAGCAGTACTTC; cdr3_aa: CASYSTRRNEQYF
v_call: TRBV6-1; d_call: .; clone_size: .; j_call: TRBJ1-2; cdr3_nt: TGTGCCAGCAGTGAAGCCAAGGGTAACTATGGCTACACCTTC; cdr3_aa: CASSEAKGNYGYTF
v_call: TRBV2; d_call: TRBD1; clone_size: many; j_call: TRBJ2-3; cdr3_nt: TGTGCCAGCAGGCGGGACAGGGGAAATACGCAGTATTTT; cdr3_aa: CASRRDRGNTQYF
v_call: TRBV5-4; d_call: .; clone_size: .; j_call: TRBJ1-4; cdr3_nt: TGTGCCAGCAGCTTGGGAATGAGGGGCGCGGACGAAAAACTGTTTTTT; cdr3_aa: CASSLGMRGADEKLFF
v_call: TRBV30; d_call: .; clone_size: .; j_call: TRBJ1-5; cdr3_nt: TGTGCCTGGAGTGTGGGTAGGGGCAATCAGCCCCAGCATTTT; cdr3_aa: CAWSVGRGNQPQHF
v_call: TRBV18; d_call: .; clone_size: once; j_call: TRBJ2-1; cdr3_nt: TGTGCCAGCTCACCACTGAGCGGTGAGCAGTTCTTC; cdr3_aa: CASSPLSGEQFF
v_call: TRBV7-9; d_call: TRBD1; clone_size: once; j_call: TRBJ2-7; cdr3_nt: TGTGCCAGCAGCCCCGGACAGGGGTTAGGATCCGAGCAGTACTTC; cdr3_aa: CASSPGQGLGSEQYF
v_call: TRBV5-6; d_call: TRBD2; clone_size: .; j_call: TRBJ2-7; cdr3_nt: TGTGCCAGCAGCCTAGGCGGGGGGGCCAGCTCCTACGAGCAGTACTTC; cdr3_aa: CASSLGGGASSYEQYF
v_call: TRBV6-1; d_call: .; clone_size: few; j_call: TRBJ1-4; cdr3_nt: TGTGCCAGCAGTGCCCCAGGGAGAGTTAATGAAAAACTGTTTTTT; cdr3_aa: CASSAPGRVNEKLFF
v_call: TRBV2; d_call: .; clone_size: .; j_call: TRBJ1-1; cdr3_nt: TGTGCCAGCAGTGGTCGGAGGAACACTGAAGCTTTCTTT; cdr3_aa: CASSGRRNTEAFF
v_call: TRBV2; d_call: TRBD1; clone_size: .; j_call: TRBJ2-3; cdr3_nt: TGTGCCAGCAGTGGAGGGACAGGGAGCACAGATACGCAGTATTTT; cdr3_aa: CASSGGTGSTDTQYF
v_call: TRBV6-5; d_call: .; clone_size: .; j_call: TRBJ1-2; cdr3_nt: TGCGCCAGCAGTTACTCGAGAGGGTTGGGCTACACCTTC; cdr3_aa: CASSYSRGLGYTF
v_call: TRBV6-5; d_call: .; clone_size: .; j_call: TRBJ1-6; cdr3_nt: TGTGCCAGCAGCCTGTCAGGGGATTCACCCCTCCACTTT; cdr3_aa: CASSLSGDSPLHF
v_call: TRBV9; d_call: .; clone_size: .; j_call: TRBJ2-3; cdr3_nt: TGTGCCAGCAATAGGGTAGCGTTAACAGATACGCAGTATTTT; cdr3_aa: CASNRVALTDTQYF
v_call: TRBV18; d_call: .; clone_size: .; j_call: TRBJ2-1; cdr3_nt: TGTGCCAGCTCACCACGAACTATCTCCTACAATGAGCAGTTCTTC; cdr3_aa: CASSPRTISYNEQFF
v_call: TRBV2; d_call: .; clone_size: .; j_call: TRBJ1-5; cdr3_nt: TGTGCCAGCGTAAAGGGTAGCAATCAGCCCCAGCATTTT; cdr3_aa: CASVKGSNQPQHF
v_call: TRBV11-2; d_call: .; clone_size: .; j_call: TRBJ2-6; cdr3_nt: TGTGCCAGCAGCTACCACCGAGGGGTCGGGGCCAACGTCCTGACTTTC; cdr3_aa: CASSYHRGVGANVLTF
v_call: TRBV15; d_call: .; clone_size: .; j_call: TRBJ2-5; cdr3_nt: TGTGCCACCAGCGGAGGGTGGGAAGAGACCCAGTACTTC; cdr3_aa: CATSGGWEETQYF
v_call: TRBV4-1; d_call: TRBD2; clone_size: once; j_call: TRBJ2-7; cdr3_nt: TGCGCCAGCAGCCAAGTTGGCCTAGCGGGACGGGAGCAGTACTTC; cdr3_aa: CASSQVGLAGREQYF
v_call: TRBV18; d_call: .; clone_size: .; j_call: TRBJ2-5; cdr3_nt: TGTGCCAGCTCACCACAGGTCCAATCGGGAGAGACCCAGTACTTC; cdr3_aa: CASSPQVQSGETQYF
v_call: TRBV7-3; d_call: .; clone_size: once; j_call: TRBJ2-5; cdr3_nt: TGTGCCAGCAGCCGAGGAGAAACGGAGACCCAGTACTTC; cdr3_aa: CASSRGETETQYF
v_call: TRBV7-2; d_call: .; clone_size: once; j_call: TRBJ2-5; cdr3_nt: TGTGCCAGCAGCTTGGTCCCTGAGACCCAGTACTTC; cdr3_aa: CASSLVPETQYF
v_call: TRBV7-9; d_call: TRBD1; clone_size: .; j_call: TRBJ2-7; cdr3_nt: TGTGCCAGCAGCTTAACAGGGACAGGGGGTCGGAACGAGCAGTACTTC; cdr3_aa: CASSLTGTGGRNEQYF
v_call: TRBV6-5; d_call: .; clone_size: .; j_call: TRBJ1-3; cdr3_nt: TGTGCCAGCAGCCGGGACCTGTACTCTGGAAACACCATATATTTT; cdr3_aa: CASSRDLYSGNTIYF
v_call: TRBV11-3; d_call: TRBD2; clone_size: .; j_call: TRBJ2-1; cdr3_nt: TGTGCCAGCAGCCTAAGCGGGGTTGAGCAGTTCTTC; cdr3_aa: CASSLSGVEQFF
v_call: TRBV27; d_call: .; clone_size: .; j_call: TRBJ1-2; cdr3_nt: TGTGCCAGCAGTTTAGTCGCCTCGACCCAATTAACAAATACGGATGGCTACACCTTC; cdr3_aa: CASSLVASTQLTNTDGYTF
v_call: TRBV6-5; d_call: TRBD1; clone_size: .; j_call: TRBJ1-2; cdr3_nt: TGTGCCAGCAGTTACGAACTGATCACAGGGGCGGCTGGCTACACCTTC; cdr3_aa: CASSYELITGAAGYTF
v_call: TRBV4-2; d_call: .; clone_size: .; j_call: TRBJ2-3; cdr3_nt: TGTGCCAGCAGCCAAGATTTCCCAGGCGGGACGTACACAGATACGCAGTATTTT; cdr3_aa: CASSQDFPGGTYTDTQYF
v_call: TRBV7-3; d_call: TRBD2; clone_size: .; j_call: TRBJ2-1; cdr3_nt: TGTGCCAGCAGCCCGCCCGGGACTAGGCGTGAGCAGTTCTTC; cdr3_aa: CASSPPGTRREQFF
v_call: TRBV2; d_call: TRBD2; clone_size: .; j_call: TRBJ2-7; cdr3_nt: TGTGCCAGCAAGGGGGCGGCTAGCGGGACCGTGCAGTACTTC; cdr3_aa: CASKGAASGTVQYF
v_call: TRBV9; d_call: .; clone_size: .; j_call: TRBJ2-5; cdr3_nt: TGTGCCAGCAGCACATCGGGGGGCCGGCAAGAGACCCAGTACTTC; cdr3_aa: CASSTSGGRQETQYF
v_call: TRBV5-1; d_call: TRBD2; clone_size: .; j_call: TRBJ2-1; cdr3_nt: TGCGCCAGCAGCTTGGACGGGATAGCGGGAGAAGAGCAGTTCTTC; cdr3_aa: CASSLDGIAGEEQFF
v_call: TRBV19; d_call: TRBD1; clone_size: .; j_call: TRBJ1-5; cdr3_nt: TGTGCCAGTAGTCCATGGACAGGGTTTAGTAGCAATCAGCCCCAGCATTTT; cdr3_aa: CASSPWTGFSSNQPQHF
v_call: TRBV6-5; d_call: TRBD2; clone_size: .; j_call: TRBJ2-2; cdr3_nt: TGTGCCAGCAGTCGCACTAGCGGGAGGACCGGGGAGCTGTTTTTT; cdr3_aa: CASSRTSGRTGELFF
v_call: TRBV13; d_call: .; clone_size: few; j_call: TRBJ2-2; cdr3_nt: TGTGCCAGCAAAGGGGGGCCGACGACCGGGGAGCTGTTTTTT; cdr3_aa: CASKGGPTTGELFF
v_call: TRBV7-9; d_call: .; clone_size: .; j_call: TRBJ2-5; cdr3_nt: TGTGCCAGCAGCTTATATTCCCAAGAGACCCAGTACTTC; cdr3_aa: CASSLYSQETQYF
v_call: TRBV4-1; d_call: .; clone_size: .; j_call: TRBJ2-5; cdr3_nt: TGCGCCAGCAGCCAAGATCCGACTCAAGAGACCCAGTACTTC; cdr3_aa: CASSQDPTQETQYF
v_call: TRBV7-2; d_call: .; clone_size: few; j_call: TRBJ2-2; cdr3_nt: TGTGCCAGCAGCTTAGCGATTGCAGTAACGTCGGCCGGGGAGCTGTTTTTT; cdr3_aa: CASSLAIAVTSAGELFF
v_call: TRBV15; d_call: .; clone_size: .; j_call: TRBJ1-5; cdr3_nt: TGTGCCACCAGCAAAAAGGACAGAGACAATCAGCCCCAGCATTTT; cdr3_aa: CATSKKDRDNQPQHF
v_call: TRBV7-8; d_call: .; clone_size: .; j_call: TRBJ1-2; cdr3_nt: TGTGCCAGCAGCTTCAACTTCATCTATGGCTACACCTTC; cdr3_aa: CASSFNFIYGYTF
v_call: TRBV6-1; d_call: TRBD1; clone_size: .; j_call: TRBJ2-1; cdr3_nt: TGTGCCAGCACAGCCGGGACAGGGAGTTACAATGAGCAGTTCTTC; cdr3_aa: CASTAGTGSYNEQFF
v_call: TRBV21-1; d_call: .; clone_size: .; j_call: TRBJ2-1; cdr3_nt: TGTGCCAGCAGCAAAGCGTCGCATAGCAGGGGCAAGTACAATGAGCAGTTCTTC; cdr3_aa: CASSKASHSRGKYNEQFF
v_call: TRBV9; d_call: .; clone_size: .; j_call: TRBJ2-5; cdr3_nt: TGTGCCAGCAGCGTAGCTCACTCGGGGGCCCAAGAGACCCAGTACTTC; cdr3_aa: CASSVAHSGAQETQYF
v_call: TRBV18; d_call: TRBD2; clone_size: .; j_call: TRBJ2-1; cdr3_nt: TGTGCCAGCTCACCACCCCAGCGGGGGTACAATGAGCAGTTCTTC; cdr3_aa: CASSPPQRGYNEQFF
v_call: TRBV18; d_call: .; clone_size: many; j_call: TRBJ2-1; cdr3_nt: TGTGCCAGCTCACCAACTCGGAATGAGCAGTTCTTC; cdr3_aa: CASSPTRNEQFF